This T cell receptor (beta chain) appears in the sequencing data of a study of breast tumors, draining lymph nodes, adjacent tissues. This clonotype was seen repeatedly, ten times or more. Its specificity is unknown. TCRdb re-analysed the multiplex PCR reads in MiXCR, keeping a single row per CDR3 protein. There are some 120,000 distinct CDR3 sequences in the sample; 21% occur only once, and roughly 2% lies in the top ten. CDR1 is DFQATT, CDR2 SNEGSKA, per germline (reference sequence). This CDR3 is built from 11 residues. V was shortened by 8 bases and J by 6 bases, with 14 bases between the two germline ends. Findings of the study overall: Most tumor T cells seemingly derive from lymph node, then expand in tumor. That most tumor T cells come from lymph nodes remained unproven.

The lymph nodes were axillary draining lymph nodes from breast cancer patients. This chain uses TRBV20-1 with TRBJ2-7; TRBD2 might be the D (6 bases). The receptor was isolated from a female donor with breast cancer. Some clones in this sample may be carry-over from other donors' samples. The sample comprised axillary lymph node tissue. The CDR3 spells CSSRGSGEQYF. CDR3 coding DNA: TGCAGTTCCCGGGGGTCGGGCGAGCAGTACTTC.